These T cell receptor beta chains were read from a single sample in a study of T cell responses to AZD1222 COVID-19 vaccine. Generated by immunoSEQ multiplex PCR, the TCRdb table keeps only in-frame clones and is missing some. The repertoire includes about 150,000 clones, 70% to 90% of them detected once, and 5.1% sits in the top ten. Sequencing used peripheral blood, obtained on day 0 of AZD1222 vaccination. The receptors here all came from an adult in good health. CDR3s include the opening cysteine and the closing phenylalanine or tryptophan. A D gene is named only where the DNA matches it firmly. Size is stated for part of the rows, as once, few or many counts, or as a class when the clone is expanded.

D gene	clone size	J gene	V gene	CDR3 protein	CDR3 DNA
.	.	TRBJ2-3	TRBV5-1	CASSIRGAKADTQYF	TGCGCCAGCAGCATCCGCGGAGCAAAGGCAGATACGCAGTATTTT
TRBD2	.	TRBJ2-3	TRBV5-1	CASSLGALAGGTDTQYF	TGCGCCAGCAGCTTGGGCGCACTAGCGGGGGGAACAGATACGCAGTATTTT
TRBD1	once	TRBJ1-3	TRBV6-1	CASSGRQGAGGNTIYF	TGTGCCAGCAGTGGAAGACAGGGGGCGGGAGGAAACACCATATATTTT
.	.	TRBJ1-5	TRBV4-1	CASSHMEGNQPQHF	TGCGCCAGCAGCCACATGGAGGGCAATCAGCCCCAGCATTTT
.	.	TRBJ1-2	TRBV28	CASSLDAGFNGYTF	TGTGCCAGCAGTTTAGATGCGGGATTCAATGGCTACACCTTC
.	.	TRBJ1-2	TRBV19	CASSSRTNGYTF	TGTGCCAGTAGTAGCCGGACGAATGGCTACACCTTC
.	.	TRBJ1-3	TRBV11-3	CASSRTYNSGNTIYF	TGTGCCAGCAGTCGGACCTACAACTCTGGAAACACCATATATTTT
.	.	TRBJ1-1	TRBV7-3	CASSLTPSGGAFF	TGTGCCAGCAGCTTAACTCCCTCCGGGGGAGCTTTCTTT
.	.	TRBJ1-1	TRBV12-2	CASRSMEGQGPSLNTEAFF	TGTGCAAGTCGCTCAATGGAAGGGCAGGGGCCGTCCCTGAACACTGAAGCTTTCTTT
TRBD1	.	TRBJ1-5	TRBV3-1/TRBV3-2	CASSPSRGTQPQHF	TGTGCCAGCAGCCCCTCCAGGGGGACACAGCCCCAGCATTTT
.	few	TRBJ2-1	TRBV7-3	CASSLTGGRGYNEQFF	TGTGCCAGCAGCTTAACAGGTGGGAGAGGGTACAATGAGCAGTTCTTC
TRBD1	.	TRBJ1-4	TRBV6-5	CASATGAEKLFF	TGTGCCAGCGCGACAGGGGCCGAAAAACTGTTTTTT
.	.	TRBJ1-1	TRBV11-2	CASSSYLGAVEAFF	TGTGCCAGCAGCTCCTATTTGGGCGCAGTTGAAGCTTTCTTT
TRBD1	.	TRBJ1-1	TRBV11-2	CASSLDSGGTEAFF	TGTGCCAGCAGCTTAGACTCAGGGGGCACTGAAGCTTTCTTT
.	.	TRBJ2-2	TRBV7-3	CASGENTGELFF	TGTGCCTCAGGAGAGAACACCGGGGAGCTGTTTTTT
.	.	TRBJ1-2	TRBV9	CASSVGQPGEGYTF	TGTGCCAGCAGCGTAGGTCAGCCAGGGGAAGGCTACACCTTC
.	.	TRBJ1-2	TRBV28	CASSLFADYGYTF	TGTGCCAGCAGTTTATTTGCAGACTATGGCTACACCTTC
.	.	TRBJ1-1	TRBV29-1	CSAIMNTEAFF	TGCAGCGCCATAATGAACACTGAAGCTTTCTTT
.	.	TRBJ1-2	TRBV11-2	CASRKPGKPVPNYGYTF	TGTGCCAGCAGAAAACCGGGTAAACCGGTGCCTAACTATGGCTACACCTTC
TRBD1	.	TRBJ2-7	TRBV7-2	CASSLGQGTYEQYF	TGTGCCAGCAGCTTGGGACAGGGAACCTACGAGCAGTACTTC
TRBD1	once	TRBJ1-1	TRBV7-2	CASSPRTGRNTEAFF	TGTGCCAGCAGCCCCCGGACAGGGCGGAACACTGAAGCTTTCTTT
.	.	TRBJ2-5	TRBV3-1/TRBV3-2	CASSHLARGHGPQETQYF	TGTGCCAGCAGCCATCTCGCTCGGGGCCACGGCCCCCAAGAGACCCAGTACTTC
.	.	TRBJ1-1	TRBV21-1	CASSKVGGRGSNTEAFF	TGTGCCAGCAGCAAAGTTGGCGGGAGGGGGTCGAACACTGAAGCTTTCTTT
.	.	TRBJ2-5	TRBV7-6	CASSLEGGGREETQYF	TGTGCCAGCAGCTTAGAAGGGGGGGGTCGCGAAGAGACCCAGTACTTC
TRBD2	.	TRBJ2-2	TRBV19	CASSPGLAYRELFF	TGTGCCAGTAGTCCGGGACTAGCTTACCGGGAGCTGTTTTTT
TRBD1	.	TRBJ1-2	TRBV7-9	CASSFKTGVNYGYTF	TGTGCCAGCAGCTTCAAGACAGGGGTGAACTATGGCTACACCTTC
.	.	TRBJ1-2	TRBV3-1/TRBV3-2	CASSQVGTVGYTF	TGTGCCAGCAGCCAGGTTGGAACAGTTGGCTACACCTTC
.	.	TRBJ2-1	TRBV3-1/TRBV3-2	CASSQERPYNEQFF	TGTGCCAGCAGCCAAGAACGTCCCTACAATGAGCAGTTCTTC
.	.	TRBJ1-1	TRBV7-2	CASSSQQSTEAFF	TGTGCCAGCAGCTCCCAACAGAGTACAGAAGCTTTCTTT
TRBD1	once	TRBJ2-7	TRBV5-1	CASSLAQGQAGEQYF	TGCGCCAGCAGCTTGGCTCAAGGACAGGCAGGCGAGCAGTACTTC
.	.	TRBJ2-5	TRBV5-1	CASSLFGSYQETQYF	TGCGCCAGCAGCTTGTTCGGCTCTTACCAAGAGACCCAGTACTTC
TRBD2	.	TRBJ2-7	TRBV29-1	CSVEDLSGGSYEQYF	TGCAGCGTTGAAGATCTGAGCGGGGGCTCCTACGAGCAGTACTTC
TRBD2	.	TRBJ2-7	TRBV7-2	CASSSRVGTSGYEQYF	TGTGCCAGCAGCTCTCGAGTGGGGACTAGCGGATACGAGCAGTACTTC
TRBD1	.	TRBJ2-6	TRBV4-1	CASSLRQGADSGANVLTF	TGCGCCAGCAGCCTCCGACAGGGGGCTGACTCTGGGGCCAACGTCCTGACTTTC
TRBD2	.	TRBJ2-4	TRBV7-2	CASSSGLARPGGIQYF	TGTGCCAGCAGCTCAGGACTAGCGCGACCAGGCGGCATTCAGTACTTC
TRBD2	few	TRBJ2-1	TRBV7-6	CASSLAGYTSGSNNEQFF	TGTGCCAGCAGCTTAGCTGGATATACTAGCGGGAGTAATAATGAGCAGTTCTTC
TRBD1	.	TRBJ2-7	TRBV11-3	CASSLGTGLNTYEQYF	TGTGCCAGCAGCTTAGGGACAGGGCTTAACACCTACGAGCAGTACTTC
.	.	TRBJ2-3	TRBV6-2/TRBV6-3	CASSYSSAGAYSTDTQYF	TGTGCCAGCAGTTACTCCTCTGCAGGGGCTTATAGCACAGATACGCAGTATTTT
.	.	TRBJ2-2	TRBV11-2	CASSFLRGRAGELFF	TGTGCCAGCAGCTTCCTGAGGGGTCGGGCCGGGGAGCTGTTTTTT
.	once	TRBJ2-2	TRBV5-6	CASSFLGGTNTGELFF	TGTGCCAGCAGCTTTTTAGGCGGGACGAACACCGGGGAGCTGTTTTTT
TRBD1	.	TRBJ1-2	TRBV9	CASSRQGGQGDGYTF	TGTGCCAGCAGTCGCCAGGGGGGACAGGGGGATGGCTACACCTTC